This TCR beta chain comes out of a study of T-cell memory formation after mild COVID-19. The V end lost 4 bases, the J end lost 5 bases, and 14 bases lay between the germline ends. Per the germline V gene, CDR1 is LGHNA and CDR2 is YNFKEQ. The CDR3 sequence is 14 residues long. Each CDR3 protein is one row after TCRdb ran MiXCR on the 5' RACE reads. This table has more than 350,000 distinct CDR3 sequences, 21% appearing once. This clonotype has a handful of counts. Material: PBMCs or a T cell subset sorted from them (not recorded which). The clonotype originates from an adult woman who had mild COVID-19 (a few samples of this study predate the infection). Cell type and time point are not known. The V gene is TRBV4-2, the J gene TRBJ1-1; the D gene is possibly TRBD1 (5 bases). The CDR3 sequence: CASSPNGGRTEAFF. In nucleotides, the CDR3 is TGTGCCAGCAGCCCAAACGGGGGGAGAACTGAAGCTTTCTTT.